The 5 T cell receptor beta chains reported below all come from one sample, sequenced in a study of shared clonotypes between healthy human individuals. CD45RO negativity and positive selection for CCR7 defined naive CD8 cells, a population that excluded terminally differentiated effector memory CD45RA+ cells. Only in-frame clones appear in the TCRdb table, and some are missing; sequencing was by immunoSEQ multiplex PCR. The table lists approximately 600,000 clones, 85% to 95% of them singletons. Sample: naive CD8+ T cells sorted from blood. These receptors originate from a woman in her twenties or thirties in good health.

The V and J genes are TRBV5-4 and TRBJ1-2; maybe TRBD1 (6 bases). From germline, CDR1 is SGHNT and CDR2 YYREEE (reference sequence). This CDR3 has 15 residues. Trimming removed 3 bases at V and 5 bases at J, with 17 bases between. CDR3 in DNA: TGTGCCAGCAGCTATGTGACAGGAATGGTATATGGCTACACCTTC. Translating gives CASSYVTGMVYGYTF.

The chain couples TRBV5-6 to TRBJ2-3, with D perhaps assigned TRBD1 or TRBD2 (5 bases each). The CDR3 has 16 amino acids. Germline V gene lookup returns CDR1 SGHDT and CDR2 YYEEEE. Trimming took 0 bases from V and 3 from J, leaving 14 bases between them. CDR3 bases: TGTGCCAGCAGCTTGGGGGGCGGCTGGGGGACAGATACGCAGTATTTT. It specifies CASSLGGGWGTDTQYF. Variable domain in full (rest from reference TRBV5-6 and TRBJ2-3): DAGVTQSPTHLIKTRGQQVTLRCSPKSGHDTVSWYQQALGQGPQFIFQYYEEEERQRGNFPDRFSGHQFPNYSSELNVNALLLGDSALYLCASSLGGGWGTDTQYFGPGTRLTVL.

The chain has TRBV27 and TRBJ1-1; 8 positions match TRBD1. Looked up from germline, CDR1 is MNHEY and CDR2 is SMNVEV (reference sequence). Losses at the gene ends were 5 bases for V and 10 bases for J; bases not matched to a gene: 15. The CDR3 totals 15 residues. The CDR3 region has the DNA TGTGCCAGCAGTCCGCACCGGGACAGGTTTTTCGGAGCTTTCTTT. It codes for CASSPHRDRFFGAFF.

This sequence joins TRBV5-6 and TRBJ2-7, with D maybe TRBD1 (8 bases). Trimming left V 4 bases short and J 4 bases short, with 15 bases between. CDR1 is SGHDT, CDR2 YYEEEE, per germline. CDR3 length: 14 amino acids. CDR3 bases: TGTGCCAGCAGCCCTGGACAGGGAGGGTACGAGCAGTACTTC. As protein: CASSPGQGGYEQYF.

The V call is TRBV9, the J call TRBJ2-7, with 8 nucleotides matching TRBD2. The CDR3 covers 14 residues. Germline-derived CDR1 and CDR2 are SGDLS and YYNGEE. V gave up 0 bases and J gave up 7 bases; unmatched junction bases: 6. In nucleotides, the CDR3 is TGTGCCAGCAGCGTAGAAGGGACTAGGGCTGAGCAGTACTTC. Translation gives CASSVEGTRAEQYF.